This TCR beta chain came from a study of blood T cell repertoires in COVID-19. Looking at the study overall: There were acute and convalescent COVID-19 samples, and they came from the United States, Italy and Spain. PBMCs, B-cell-depleted T cells, or T cells provided the cDNA or gDNA that made up the material.

V was pared by 2 bases and J by 3 bases, with 15 bases between. CDR1 is SQVTM, CDR2 ANQGSEA, per germline. The CDR3 loop spans 15 amino acids. Authors' processing steps: Researchers report that nucleated cell counts were estimated from reference gene primer amplification. Here immunoSEQ multiplex PCR was the method, and the copy in TCRdb shows in-frame clones only, minus some. The V and J calls and clone size were taken over from that table, and D and trimming were inferred from the DNA. The sample consists of roughly 330,000 clones, around 87% of them appearing once. This receptor was identified in a woman in her 30s who had recovered from COVID-19. This chain joins TRBV29-1 and TRBJ2-3, with D possibly being TRBD2 (5 bases). The sample was PBMCs or T cells enriched from blood (not recorded which). CDR3 loop: CSVEPSAGGTDTQYF. Written as DNA, the CDR3 is TGCAGCGTTGAACCATCGGCCGGAGGAACAGATACGCAGTATTTT.